This T cell receptor (beta chain) was retrieved from a study of blood T cells in healthy people across ages. Study results and limitations: As age increased, TCR beta diversity per million T cells fell in a roughly linear fashion.

For every donor, a draw yielded 7.5 to 10 milliliters of peripheral blood. The CDR3 is 12 amino acids. Germline V gene data show CDR1 as SQVTM and CDR2 as ANQGSEA. This clonotype came up many times. The antigen remains unidentified. Germline and junction disagree at one end, which may indicate a read error. Alongside a J-beta primer mix, a sample-barcoded 5' primer served in a second PCR lasting about 7 to 12 cycles. A single record per CDR3 protein comes from TCRdb applying MiXCR to the 5' RACE reads. Of about 930,000 distinct CDR3 sequences listed, 25% to 35% are singletons. These data were also reused for a study on T cells of mothers and their children. That work contributes: In this cohort, donors were three healthy Caucasian mothers plus their six children.

Sequencing was carried out using blood. This chain links TRBV29-1 with TRBJ2-7; 7 nucleotides align to TRBD1. The sequence was obtained from a woman in her thirties or forties in good health. Here the CDR3 reads CSVEGQAYEQYF. The DNA of the CDR3 is TGCAGCGTCGAAGGACAGGCCTACGAGCAGTACTTC.